The rows below give T cell receptor beta chains drawn from one sample of a study of cytomegalovirus exposure and HLA in healthy donors. The repertoire was sequenced with immunoSEQ multiplex PCR; TCRdb's copy has only in-frame clones and lacks some. The sample shows approximately 130,000 clones, around 77% of them seen only once. The specimen was PBMCs. The origin of the receptors is a man aged 50-60 years in good health and CMV-seronegative. The conserved cysteine and the conserved F or W are not part of the CDR3 here. D genes are given only for firm matches.

v_call	d_call	j_call	cdr3_aa
TRBV6-6	.	TRBJ2-7	ASSRTSYEQY
TRBV21-1	.	TRBJ2-2	ASSKVNGRREVNTGELF
TRBV28	TRBD1	TRBJ2-7	ASSPPDRDEQY
TRBV6-5	.	TRBJ1-5	ASSYLKNQPQH
TRBV2	.	TRBJ1-5	ASSEMTANQPQH
TRBV2	TRBD1	TRBJ1-4	ASSEDRGRGEKLF
TRBV27	.	TRBJ2-5	ASSLSRSSGEETQY
TRBV7-2	TRBD2	TRBJ2-7	ASSLAGTSVVYEQY
TRBV10-3	TRBD2	TRBJ2-4	AISESGLAGGKNIQY
TRBV6-5	.	TRBJ1-2	ASSLDRAYGYT
TRBV2	.	TRBJ1-1	ASSASGIGNTEAF
TRBV10-3	TRBD2	TRBJ2-3	ASWEGLAGDTQY
TRBV7-2	.	TRBJ2-3	ASSPGGGRTDTQY
TRBV29-1	TRBD2	TRBJ2-3	SVEDLELAVTDTQY
TRBV6-4	TRBD1	TRBJ2-3	ASSAETGGTDTQY
TRBV11-1	TRBD2	TRBJ2-1	ASSFGLAGVSEQF
TRBV2	TRBD1	TRBJ2-2	ARRTGKRPFDGELF
TRBV19	TRBD1	TRBJ2-5	ASSIGQVETQY
TRBV5-5	TRBD2	TRBJ2-2	ASSSKTLAGAMNTGELF
TRBV6-5	TRBD1	TRBJ2-7	AVRWTGGNEQY
TRBV29-1	TRBD2	TRBJ2-1	SVDRSGLGHEQF
TRBV10-2	TRBD1	TRBJ1-1	ASGTGNTEAF
TRBV6-5	.	TRBJ1-5	ASSDTYLLGTQH
TRBV15	.	TRBJ2-2	ATSRLQGELF
TRBV6-1	TRBD1	TRBJ2-2	ASKPGQGFRELF
TRBV29-1	.	TRBJ1-1	SGGTSEAF
TRBV10-3	.	TRBJ2-1	AISESGRGPGNEQF
TRBV7-2	.	TRBJ1-1	ASSLAANTEAF
TRBV11-2	TRBD2	TRBJ2-7	ASSARLAAYEQY